The entry that follows covers one T cell receptor (beta chain) sequence. This may be a read error, as it is one base from a much larger clone. Each sample yielded at least 5.5 micrograms of PBMC total RNA. These data originate in a study of blood T cells in healthy people across ages. The length of the CDR3 is 10 residues. Germline-derived CDR1 and CDR2 are GTSNPN and SVGIG (reference sequence). V was trimmed by 4 bases and J by 11 bases, leaving 9 bases between them. A second PCR of roughly 6 to 12 cycles used a sample-barcoded 5' primer and a J-beta primer mix. A single record per CDR3 protein comes from TCRdb applying MiXCR to the 5' RACE reads. The data contain approximately 810,000 distinct CDR3 sequences, around 26% of them singletons.

The sequencing input was blood. The TCR was taken from a woman of 80 years or more in good health. This chain links TRBV30 with TRBJ2-1; the D is unclear. Here the CDR3 DNA reads TGTGCCTGGAATTCAACTCAGCAGTTCTTC. Protein: CAWNSTQQFF.